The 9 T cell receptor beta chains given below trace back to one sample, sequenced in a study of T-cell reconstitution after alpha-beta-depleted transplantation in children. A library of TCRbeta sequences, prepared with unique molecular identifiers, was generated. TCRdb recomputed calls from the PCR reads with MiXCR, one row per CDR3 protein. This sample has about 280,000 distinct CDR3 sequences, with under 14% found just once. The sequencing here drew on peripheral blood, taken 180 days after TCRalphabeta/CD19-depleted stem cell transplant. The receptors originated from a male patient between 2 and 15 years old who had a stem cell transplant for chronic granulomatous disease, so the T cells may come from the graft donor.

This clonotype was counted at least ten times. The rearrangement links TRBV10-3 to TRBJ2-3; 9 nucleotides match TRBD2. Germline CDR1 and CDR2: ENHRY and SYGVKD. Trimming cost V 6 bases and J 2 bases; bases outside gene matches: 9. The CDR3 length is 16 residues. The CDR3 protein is CAISQLAGATTDTQYF. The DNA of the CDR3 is TGTGCCATCAGCCAGTTAGCGGGAGCTACCACAGATACGCAGTATTTT.

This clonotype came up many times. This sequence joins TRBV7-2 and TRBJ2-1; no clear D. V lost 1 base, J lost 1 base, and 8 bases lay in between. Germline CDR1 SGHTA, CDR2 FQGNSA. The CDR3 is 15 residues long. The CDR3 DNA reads TGTGCCAGCAGCTTAGGGTTGATTTCCTACAATGAGCAGTTCTTC. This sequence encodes CASSLGLISYNEQFF.

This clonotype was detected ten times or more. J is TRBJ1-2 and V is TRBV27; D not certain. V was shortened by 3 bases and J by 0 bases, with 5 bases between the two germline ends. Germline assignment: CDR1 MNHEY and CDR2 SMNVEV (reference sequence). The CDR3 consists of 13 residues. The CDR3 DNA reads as TGTGCCAGCAGTTTCGCAGCTAACTATGGCTACACCTTC. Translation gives CASSFAANYGYTF.

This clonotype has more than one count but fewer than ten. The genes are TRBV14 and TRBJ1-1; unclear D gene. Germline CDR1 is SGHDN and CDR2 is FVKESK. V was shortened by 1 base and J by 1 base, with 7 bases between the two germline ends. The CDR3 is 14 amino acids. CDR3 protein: CASSQVHKNTEAFF. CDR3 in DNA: TGTGCCAGCAGCCAAGTACACAAGAACACTGAAGCTTTCTTT.

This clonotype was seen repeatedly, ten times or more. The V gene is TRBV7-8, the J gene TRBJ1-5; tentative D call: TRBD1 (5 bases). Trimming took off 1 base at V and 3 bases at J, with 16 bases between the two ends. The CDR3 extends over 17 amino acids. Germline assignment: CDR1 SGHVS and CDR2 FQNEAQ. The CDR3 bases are TGTGCCAGCAGCTTAGGGCGCCGAAGACAGAACAATCAGCCCCAGCATTTT. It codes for CASSLGRRRQNNQPQHF. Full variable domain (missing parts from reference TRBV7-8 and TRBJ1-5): GAGVSQSPRYKVAKRGQDVALRCDPISGHVSLFWYQQALGQGPEFLTYFQNEAQLDKSGLPSDRFFAERPEGSVSTLKIQRTQQEDSAVYLCASSLGRRRQNNQPQHFGDGTRLSIL.

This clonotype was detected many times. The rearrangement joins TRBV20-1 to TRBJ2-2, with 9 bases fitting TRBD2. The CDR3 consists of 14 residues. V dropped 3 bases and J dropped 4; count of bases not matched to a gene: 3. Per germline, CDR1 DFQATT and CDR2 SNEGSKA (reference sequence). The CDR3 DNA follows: TGCAGTGCTAGCTCGCGGGGGGGCACCGGGGAGCTGTTTTTT. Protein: CSASSRGGTGELFF.

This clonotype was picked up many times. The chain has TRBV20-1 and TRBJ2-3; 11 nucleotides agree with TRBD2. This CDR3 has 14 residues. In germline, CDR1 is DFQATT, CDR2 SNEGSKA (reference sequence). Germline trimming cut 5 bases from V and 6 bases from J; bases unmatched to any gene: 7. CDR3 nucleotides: TGCAGTGCTTATAGCGGGAGGGCCGCTGATACGCAGTATTTT. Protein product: CSAYSGRAADTQYF.

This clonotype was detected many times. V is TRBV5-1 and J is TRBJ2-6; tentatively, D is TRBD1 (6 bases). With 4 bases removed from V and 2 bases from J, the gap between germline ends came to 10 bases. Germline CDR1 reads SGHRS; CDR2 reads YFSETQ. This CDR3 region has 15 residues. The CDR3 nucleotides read TGCGCCAGCAGCACGTACAGGGCTGGGGCCAACGTCCTGACTTTC. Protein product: CASSTYRAGANVLTF.

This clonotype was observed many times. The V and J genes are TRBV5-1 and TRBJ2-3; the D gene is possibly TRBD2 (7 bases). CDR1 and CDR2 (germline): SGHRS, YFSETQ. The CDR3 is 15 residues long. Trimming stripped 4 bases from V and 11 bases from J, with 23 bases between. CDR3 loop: CASSPQQGPAGKQYF. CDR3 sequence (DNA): TGCGCCAGCAGCCCTCAACAGGGCCCAGCGGGAAAGCAGTATTTT.